This TCR beta chain was sequenced for a study of OX40 agonist ivuxolimab in advanced cancers. Study at large: Ivuxolimab, which patients received intravenously every 2 weeks, was dosed at 0.01 to 10 mg/kg.

Produced via immunoSEQ multiplex PCR; TCRdb's table is partial and in-frame only. The sample shows some 29,000 clones, about 90% of them seen only once. This CDR3 contains 12 residues. V was pared by 6 bases and J by 7 bases, with 12 bases between. Germline V gene sequence: CDR1 MNHNY, CDR2 SVGAGI (reference sequence). This sequence originates from an adult with an advanced solid tumor such as melanoma, head and neck, liver or kidney cancer. This chain links TRBV6-6 with TRBJ1-2; D not certain. Material: CD4+ or CD8+ T cells sorted from blood, obtained in a trial of the OX40 agonist ivuxolimab. The CDR3 sequence is CASSRGLFGYTF. The DNA of the CDR3 is TGTGCCAGCAGCCGTGGGCTTTTTGGCTACACCTTC.